The 28 T cell receptor beta chains reported below all come from one sample, sequenced in a study of shared T cell receptors in the human thymus. Sequenced by immunoSEQ multiplex PCR; TCRdb stores in-frame clones only, minus some. Counted here are hundreds of thousands of clones, 70% to 90% occurring once; the ten biggest clones make up 0.009% to 0.0095%. The data were also submitted as part of a second study, on human thymus T cells.

The sequencing sample was made of thymocytes. The receptors originated from a boy in the first two years of life with a congenital heart defect.

The genes are TRBV28 and TRBJ1-1; D is possibly TRBD1 (5 bases). Trimming stripped 0 bases from V and 1 base from J, with 18 bases between. Germline CDR1 reads MDHEN; CDR2 reads SYDVKM. The CDR3 runs to 18 residues. The CDR3 reads CASSLCCSPGLRNTEAFF. The CDR3 nucleotides read TGTGCCAGCAGTTTATGTTGCTCCCCGGGACTGAGGAACACTGAAGCTTTCTTT.

The chain links TRBV19 to TRBJ2-4; 8 positions agree with TRBD1. The CDR3 contains 15 residues. V was pared by 5 bases and J by 8 bases, with 11 bases of the junction left unmatched. Looked up from germline, CDR1 is LNHDA and CDR2 is SQIVND (reference sequence). The CDR3 DNA is TGTGCCAGTAGTCCTCGGACAGGGCGCGGGGACATTCAGTACTTC. The encoded protein is CASSPRTGRGDIQYF.

The gene calls are TRBV7-9 and TRBJ2-3, with D unclear. The CDR3 is 14 residues long. V lost 1 base and J lost 0, with 5 bases in between. Germline CDR1 and CDR2: SEHNR and FQNEAQ (reference sequence). DNA for the CDR3: TGTGCCAGCAGCTTAGAAGCTAGCACAGATACGCAGTATTTT. Protein sequence: CASSLEASTDTQYF.

In its sample, this clone was seen once. The rearrangement joins TRBV27 to TRBJ1-5; 11 bases line up with TRBD1. The CDR3 spans 15 residues. Germline V gives CDR1 MNHEY, CDR2 SMNVEV (reference sequence). V shed 8 bases and J 4 bases; nucleotides not matched to a gene: 7. The CDR3: CASGLGQGANQPQHF. The CDR3 region has the DNA TGTGCCAGCGGATTAGGACAGGGGGCGAATCAGCCCCAGCATTTT.

This sequence joins TRBV5-4 and TRBJ1-1, with a weak D call TRBD1 (6 bases). Between the trimmed V and J ends, which lost 7 bases and 5 bases, there was a span of 18 bases. The CDR3 is 14 residues long. CDR1 and CDR2 (germline): SGHNT, YYREEE (reference sequence). CDR3 coding DNA: TGTGCCAGCTCCCCCCTAGGGGGACGAACTGAAGCTTTCTTT. Translating gives CASSPLGGRTEAFF. The full variable domain, with the rest looked up from reference TRBV5-4 and TRBJ1-1, is ETGVTQSPTHLIKTRGQQVTLRCSSQSGHNTVSWYQQALGQGPQFIFQYYREEENGRGNFPPRFSGLQFPNYSSELNVNALELDDSALYLCASSPLGGRTEAFFGQGTRLTVV.

The V and J genes are TRBV9 and TRBJ2-3; weak D call: TRBD2 (5 bases). The germline gives CDR1 SGDLS, CDR2 YYNGEE. The V and J ends lost 4 bases and 1 base respectively, with 13 bases between them. This CDR3 spans 15 amino acids. The CDR3: CASSPGVRGTDTQYF. Here the CDR3 DNA reads TGTGCCAGCAGCCCCGGGGTTCGTGGCACAGATACGCAGTATTTT.

The gene calls are TRBV5-6 and TRBJ2-5; 9 bases agree with TRBD2. Trimming at V came to 1 base and at J to 5 bases, leaving 6 bases not matched to a gene. The CDR3 totals 15 residues. Germline V gives CDR1 SGHDT, CDR2 YYEEEE. Here the CDR3 reads CASSLCGGGQETQYF. The CDR3 DNA reads as TGTGCCAGCAGCTTGTGCGGGGGGGGTCAGGAGACCCAGTACTTC.

CDR3 nucleotides: TGTGCCAGCAGCCAAGTTTCCAGCGGGGGATTTGAAATGCAAGAGACCCAGTACTTC. Translation gives CASSQVSSGGFEMQETQYF. This chain connects TRBV4-2 to TRBJ2-5; TRBD2 matches 8 bases. This CDR3 region has 19 residues. CDR1 is LGHNA, CDR2 YNFKEQ, per germline. The V gene end was trimmed by 1 base and the J gene end by 2 bases; junction bases not matched to a gene: 15.

This rearrangement joins TRBV5-5 to TRBJ2-7, with D unclear. The V end was cut by 2 bases, the J end by 6 bases, with 15 bases between. Germline CDR1 is SGHKS and CDR2 is YYEKEE (reference sequence). This CDR3 spans 14 amino acids. CDR3 coding DNA: TGTGCCAGCAGCTTTGAGGTTCATCCCCTCGAGCAGTACTTC. Its protein is CASSFEVHPLEQYF.

The V call is TRBV28, the J call TRBJ2-1, with TRBD2 matching 7 bases. The V segment lost 4 bases and the J segment 4 bases; nucleotides outside the gene matches: 7. Germline CDR1 MDHEN, CDR2 SYDVKM. The CDR3 runs to 15 residues. The CDR3 protein is CASSCGGRDYNEQFF. CDR3 bases: TGTGCCAGCAGTTGCGGAGGGAGGGATTACAATGAGCAGTTCTTC.

In its sample, this clone was seen a few times. V usage is TRBV28 and J usage is TRBJ1-2; 10 nucleotides line up with TRBD1. After removal of 6 bases from V and 2 bases from J, the junction contained 6 bases not matched to a gene. The CDR3 consists of 15 residues. CDR1 and CDR2 (germline): MDHEN, SYDVKM. The DNA for the CDR3 is TGTGCCAGCAGGGTGACAGGGGGCAGGAACTATGGCTACACCTTC. Its translation is CASRVTGGRNYGYTF.

The chain links TRBV9 to TRBJ2-7, with 9 bases fitting TRBD2. Germline V CDR1 and CDR2: SGDLS, YYNGEE. The CDR3 sequence is 13 residues long. V gave up 2 bases and J gave up 3 bases; unmatched junction bases: 0. CDR3 nucleotides: TGTGCCAGCAGCGTTAGCGGGGGCTACGAGCAGTACTTC. Its translation: CASSVSGGYEQYF.

The chain joins TRBV28 to TRBJ1-4; D is unclear. CDR1 MDHEN and CDR2 SYDVKM come from the germline V gene. V lost 3 bases to trimming and J lost 6 bases, with 11 bases between them. This CDR3 comprises 14 residues. The CDR3 region is CASSFGLFDEKLFF. Here the CDR3 DNA reads TGTGCCAGCAGTTTTGGACTTTTCGATGAAAAACTGTTTTTT.

The V and J genes are TRBV4-1 and TRBJ1-3; 9 bases match TRBD1. The J segment lost 0 bases and the V segment lost 0 bases, leaving 9 bases of the junction unmatched. CDR1 MGHRA and CDR2 YSYEKL come from the germline V gene. The CDR3 length is 19 residues. The CDR3 nucleotides read TGCGCCAGCAGCCAAGATAGGGACAGGGTTTATGTCTCTGGAAACACCATATATTTT. Translation gives CASSQDRDRVYVSGNTIYF.

The V and J genes are TRBV7-6 and TRBJ2-6, with 8 bases matching TRBD1. CDR1 is SGHVS and CDR2 is FNYEAQ in the germline V gene. With V trimmed by 2 bases and J by 0 bases, 3 bases remained unmatched. This CDR3 has 17 amino acids. The CDR3 spells CASSLTGGISGANVLTF. The CDR3 DNA sequence: TGTGCCAGCAGCTTAACAGGGGGGATCTCTGGGGCCAACGTCCTGACTTTC.

The rearrangement joins TRBV11-3 to TRBJ2-2, with 13 bases fitting TRBD2. Germline V CDR1 and CDR2: SGHNT, YENEEA. This CDR3 region has 16 residues. V dropped 5 bases and J dropped 6; count of bases not matched to a gene: 6. The CDR3 reads CASSQGTSGDAGELFF. CDR3 DNA: TGTGCCAGCAGCCAAGGGACTAGCGGGGACGCCGGGGAGCTGTTTTTT.

V and J are TRBV4-3 and TRBJ1-2, with 9 bases that match TRBD1. The junction had 11 bases not matched to a gene; V was cut back by 0 bases and J by 0 bases. The CDR3 runs 19 residues. Germline-derived CDR1 and CDR2 are LGHNA and YSLEER. The CDR3 DNA reads as TGCGCCAGCAGCCAAGATCGTACAGGGGGCCAAGGAGCTAACTATGGCTACACCTTC. Its translation: CASSQDRTGGQGANYGYTF.

V gene TRBV27 combines with J gene TRBJ1-5; 9 positions match TRBD1. V shed 8 bases, J shed 0 bases, and the junction held 5 bases outside the gene matches. The CDR3 runs 15 residues. The germline V gene has CDR1 MNHEY and CDR2 SMNVEV (reference sequence). The CDR3 loop reads CASGQTGGSNQPQHF. As DNA, the CDR3 is TGTGCCAGCGGGCAGACAGGGGGTAGCAATCAGCCCCAGCATTTT.

This chain uses TRBV4-3 with TRBJ2-3, with D tentatively TRBD2 (5 bases). Trimming took off 4 bases at V and 3 bases at J, with 11 bases between the two ends. This CDR3 is built from 14 residues. The germline CDR1 and CDR2 sequences are LGHNA and YSLEER. As DNA, the CDR3 is TGCGCCAGCAGCCCCTCGGGGTCGACAGATACGCAGTATTTT. It translates to CASSPSGSTDTQYF.

J is TRBJ1-4 and V is TRBV19, with D possibly matching TRBD1 (5 bases). With 4 bases removed from V and 5 bases from J, the gap between germline ends came to 14 bases. This CDR3 is built from 15 residues. Germline V lookup: CDR1 LNHDA, CDR2 SQIVND (reference sequence). For the CDR3, the DNA is TGTGCCAGTAGTACTTCCGGGACTGGAAATGAAAAACTGTTTTTT. This gives the protein CASSTSGTGNEKLFF.

The V gene is TRBV4-1, the J gene TRBJ1-5; TRBD1 might be the D (6 bases). Per the germline V gene, CDR1 is MGHRA and CDR2 is YSYEKL. The ends were cut back, 6 bases at V and 0 bases at J, with 12 bases in the middle. The CDR3 contains 15 residues. The CDR3 is CASSLGQTSNQPQHF. CDR3 in DNA: TGCGCCAGCAGTTTAGGACAGACTAGCAATCAGCCCCAGCATTTT.

This rearrangement joins TRBV29-1 to TRBJ1-1, with TRBD1 identical over 8 bases. Germline trimming cut 7 bases from V and 2 bases from J; bases unmatched to any gene: 15. This CDR3 is 16 amino acids long. Per the germline V gene, CDR1 is SQVTM and CDR2 is ANQGSEA. The CDR3 DNA reads TGCAGCGACCGGGGCGTCAGGGGGCTCGAAAACACTGAAGCTTTCTTT. It specifies CSDRGVRGLENTEAFF.

The chain couples TRBV15 to TRBJ1-1; no definite D call. The CDR3 extends over 14 amino acids. Trimming took off 6 bases at V and 0 bases at J, with 11 bases between the two ends. The germline V gene has CDR1 LNHNV and CDR2 YYDKDF (reference sequence). The CDR3 sequence: CATSTVSMNTEAFF. CDR3 sequence (DNA): TGTGCCACCAGTACGGTGTCTATGAACACTGAAGCTTTCTTT.

This clone occurred once. The rearrangement links TRBV20-1 to TRBJ2-4; 8 bases align to TRBD1. The CDR3 contains 10 residues. V dropped 1 base and J dropped 14; count of bases not matched to a gene: 1. Germline V gene data show CDR1 as DFQATT and CDR2 as SNEGSKA (reference sequence). The CDR3 coding sequence is TGCAGTGCTAGAGCGGACAGGGAGTACTTC. Translation gives CSARADREYF.

The V and J genes are TRBV6-4 and TRBJ1-3; the match to TRBD1 covers 7 bases. The germline V gene has CDR1 MRHNA and CDR2 SNTAGT. After removal of 8 bases from V and 3 bases from J, the junction contained 13 bases not matched to a gene. CDR3 size: 16 residues. The CDR3 nucleotides are TGTGCCAGCGGATCACCAGGGGGACCAGATGGAAACACCATATATTTT. Its translation: CASGSPGGPDGNTIYF.

J is TRBJ2-1 and V is TRBV5-6; 7 positions match TRBD1. Germline V gene sequence: CDR1 SGHDT, CDR2 YYEEEE. Trimming removed 4 bases from V and 4 bases from J; junction bases left unmatched: 17. CDR3 length: 18 residues. For the CDR3, the DNA is TGTGCCAGCAGCCCGAAATATCTGGACAGGCTAGAATACAATGAGCAGTTCTTC. This sequence encodes CASSPKYLDRLEYNEQFF.

This clone was seen a handful of times. The genes are TRBV30 and TRBJ2-7; D remains unclear. Trimming cost V 1 base and J 6 bases, with 4 bases left between them. There are 10 residues in the CDR3. CDR1 is GTSNPN and CDR2 is SVGIG in the germline V gene (reference sequence). The CDR3: CAWSGAEQYF. The CDR3 DNA follows: TGTGCCTGGAGTGGGGCCGAGCAGTACTTC.

The sample holds one count of this clone. This chain connects TRBV5-5 to TRBJ2-2; 12 bases are a match to TRBD2. V dropped 3 bases and J dropped 4; count of bases not matched to a gene: 7. This CDR3 spans 17 amino acids. Germline CDR1 and CDR2: SGHKS and YYEKEE (reference sequence). CDR3 region: CASSCNTSGRTTGELFF. The DNA of the CDR3 is TGTGCCAGCAGCTGCAATACTAGCGGGAGGACCACCGGGGAGCTGTTTTTT.